This T cell receptor beta chain was captured by sequencing in a study of T cell responses to AZD1222 COVID-19 vaccine. Clones were sequenced by immunoSEQ multiplex PCR, and TCRdb holds only the in-frame ones, with some missing. The top ten hold approximately 1.1% of the sample, which has roughly 150,000 clones, 92% seen once. Overall study results and limits: An increase in Spike-specific TCR breadth and depth was observed after two AZD1222 doses. Baseline seropositivity characterized only a handful of AZD1222 recipients.

Concerning this clone: Its antigen remains unknown.

Sequenced here: peripheral blood, sampled 28 days after the second AZD1222 dose. The sequence came from an adult who received the AZD1222 COVID-19 vaccine.

The CDR3 sequence is CASSVGNRTPYEQYF. The CDR3 bases are TGTGCCAGCAGCGTAGGTAACAGGACCCCCTACGAGCAGTACTTC. This sequence joins TRBV9 and TRBJ2-7; maybe TRBD1 (5 bases). Trimming removed 0 bases from V and 2 bases from J, with 12 bases in between. The germline V gene encodes CDR1 SGDLS and CDR2 YYNGEE. The CDR3 runs 15 residues.